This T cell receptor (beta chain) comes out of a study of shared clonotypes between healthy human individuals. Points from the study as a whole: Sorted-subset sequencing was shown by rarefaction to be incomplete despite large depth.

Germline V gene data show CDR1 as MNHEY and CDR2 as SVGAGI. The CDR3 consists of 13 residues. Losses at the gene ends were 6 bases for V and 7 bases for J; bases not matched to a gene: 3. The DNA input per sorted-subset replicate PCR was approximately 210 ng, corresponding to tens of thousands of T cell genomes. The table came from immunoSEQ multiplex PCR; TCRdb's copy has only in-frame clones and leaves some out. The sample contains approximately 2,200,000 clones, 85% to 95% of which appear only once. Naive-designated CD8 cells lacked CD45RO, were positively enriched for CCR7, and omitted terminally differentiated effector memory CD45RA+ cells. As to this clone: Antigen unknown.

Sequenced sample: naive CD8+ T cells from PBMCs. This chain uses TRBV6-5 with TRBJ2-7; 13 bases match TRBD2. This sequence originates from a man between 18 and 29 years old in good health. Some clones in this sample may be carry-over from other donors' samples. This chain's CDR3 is CASRLAGGKEQYF. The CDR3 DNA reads TGTGCCAGCAGACTAGCGGGAGGGAAGGAGCAGTACTTC.